The entry below gives a single T cell receptor (beta chain) sequence along with its context. Original data processing: Reference gene primers were amplified, and this amplification served to estimate nucleated cell counts. Clones were read by immunoSEQ multiplex PCR, and TCRdb kept only the in-frame ones, dropping some. Clonal size and the V and J genes are those of that table, whereas D and trimming came from the DNA. The sample has hundreds of thousands of clones; 86% are singletons. The data stem from a study of blood T cell repertoires in COVID-19. Background on the study: Donors in the United States, Italy and Spain gave samples during acute or convalescent COVID-19.

V lost 2 bases, J lost 3 bases, and 4 bases stayed unmatched. Germline CDR1 reads KGHSH; CDR2 reads LQKENI. The CDR3 has 15 residues. The cohort comprised adults aged about 18 to 89 years residing in 20 to 25 US areas. This sequence joins TRBV18 and TRBJ1-1; 9 bases agree with TRBD1. The TCR originated in a woman aged 50 to 65 who had recovered from COVID-19. Sequencing was performed on PBMCs or T cells enriched from blood (not recorded which). As DNA, the CDR3 is TGTGCCAGCTCACCATCCGGGACAGGGTACACTGAAGCTTTCTTT. This sequence encodes CASSPSGTGYTEAFF.